This record looks at one T cell receptor beta chain sequence and its context. These data are taken from a study of OX40 agonist ivuxolimab in advanced cancers. Using immunoSEQ multiplex PCR, the repertoire was profiled, and TCRdb retains in-frame clones only, with some absent. Here the sample spans tens of thousands of clones, approximately 80% being singletons. The source is an adult with an advanced solid tumor such as melanoma, head and neck, liver or kidney cancer. The sample here was CD4+ or CD8+ T cells sorted from blood, taken in a trial of the OX40 agonist ivuxolimab.

CDR3 bases: TGTGCCAGCGGTGGGGGGACAGCCGAAAAACTGTTTTTT. Translated: CASGGGTAEKLFF. This chain joins TRBV2 and TRBJ1-4; 7 bases line up with TRBD1. CDR3 length equals 13 residues. Trimming cost V 8 bases and J 8 bases; bases outside gene matches: 8. The germline CDR1 and CDR2 sequences are SNHLY and FYNNEI.